Sequencing of this T cell receptor (beta chain) was carried out in a study of regulatory T cells in long-lasting Graves disease. Points from the study as a whole: Persistent cases favored TRBV28, TRBJ1-2 and TRBJ2-5. Thyroid tissue went unexamined; only peripheral blood was analyzed. Graves' patients with persistent disease showed TCR diversity lower than patients newly diagnosed.

Points on this clonotype: Antigen specificity is unknown.

Time point of the sample: persistent/refractory GD, antithyroid drugs over 5 years with positive TRAb. Generation of the TCR library employed RNA extracted from PBMCs. The CDR3 extends over 18 amino acids. J gave up 0 bases and V 0 bases, and 9 bases lay outside the gene matches. CDR1 and CDR2 from the germline V gene are DFQATT and SNEGSKA (reference sequence). Arm-PCR of CDR3 regions with iRepertoire HTBI primers generated TCR beta libraries. TCRdb ran MiXCR on the multiplex PCR reads and lists one entry per CDR3 protein. The table has about 470,000 distinct CDR3 sequences, around 21% seen once; the top ten hold 7.8%.

Sequencing was performed on peripheral blood mononuclear cells (PBMCs), taken when the disease was refractory, from a patient treated with antithyroid drugs. The chain has TRBV20-1 and TRBJ1-3, with 9 bases fitting TRBD1. The source of this sequence is a female donor with Graves disease. The CDR3 DNA reads as TGCAGTGCTAGAGATCCACAGGGGGCCAGCTACTCTGGAAACACCATATATTTT. This codes for CSARDPQGASYSGNTIYF.